Listed below are T cell receptor beta chains from one sample, sequenced in a study of blood T cell repertoires in COVID-19. The table came from immunoSEQ multiplex PCR; TCRdb's copy has only in-frame clones and leaves some out. The table lists 150,000 to 200,000 clones, around nine tenths of them singletons. Specimen: peripheral blood. The receptors shown here come from a man in his 60s with active or convalescent COVID-19. The CDR3 runs from the conserved cysteine through the conserved F or W. A D gene is named only where the DNA matches it firmly. Some rows have no size entry. The others give once, few or many, or a class for an expanded clone.

D,V,J,size,length,CDR3,DNA
TRBD2,TRBV7-8,TRBJ2-1,NA,16,CASSLAGTRAYNEQFF,TGTGCCAGCAGCCTAGCCGGGACTAGAGCCTACAATGAGCAGTTCTTC
NA,TRBV5-6,TRBJ2-2,NA,16,CASSSWVAEYTGELFF,TGTGCCAGCAGCTCGTGGGTAGCGGAATACACCGGGGAGCTGTTTTTT
TRBD1,TRBV2,TRBJ1-1,NA,15,CASSPPRGLNTEAFF,TGTGCCAGCAGTCCCCCCAGGGGGCTGAACACTGAAGCTTTCTTT
NA,TRBV19,TRBJ2-1,NA,15,CASSSAAGFRNEQFF,TGTGCCAGTAGTTCAGCCGCGGGATTCCGCAATGAGCAGTTCTTC
TRBD1,TRBV7-9,TRBJ1-4,NA,16,CASSLGTGGAREKLFF,TGTGCCAGCAGCTTAGGGACAGGGGGCGCTCGGGAAAAACTGTTTTTT
NA,TRBV19,TRBJ2-6,NA,17,CASSTAEGLSGANVLTF,TGTGCCAGTAGTACGGCGGAGGGATTAAGTGGGGCCAACGTCCTGACTTTC
TRBD1,TRBV13,TRBJ1-2,NA,13,CASSEKQGNGYTF,TGTGCCAGCAGCGAAAAACAGGGGAATGGCTACACCTTC
NA,TRBV29-1,TRBJ2-1,NA,14,CSGEPRTPGIEQFF,TGCAGCGGCGAACCCCGGACTCCAGGCATTGAGCAGTTCTTC
NA,TRBV6-4,TRBJ2-1,many,15,CASSDSQGTYNEQFF,TGTGCCAGCAGTGACTCGCAGGGGACCTACAATGAGCAGTTCTTC
NA,TRBV30,TRBJ1-5,NA,14,CAWSQGLRGQPQHF,TGTGCCTGGAGCCAGGGCCTCAGAGGCCAGCCCCAGCATTTT
TRBD2,TRBV5-4,TRBJ2-1,once,15,CASSLRLAPYNEQFF,TGTGCCAGCAGCTTGAGACTAGCGCCCTACAATGAGCAGTTCTTC
NA,TRBV18,TRBJ1-1,NA,16,CASSPLSAGENTEAFF,TGTGCCAGCTCACCTTTGTCTGCAGGGGAGAACACTGAAGCTTTCTTT
NA,TRBV5-1,TRBJ2-7,NA,15,CASNKGQSRSYEQYF,TGCGCCAGCAATAAAGGACAGTCCCGCTCCTACGAGCAGTACTTC
NA,TRBV6-5,TRBJ2-7,NA,13,CTTGQGLDYEQYF,TGTACTACGGGGCAGGGACTCGACTACGAGCAGTACTTC
TRBD1,TRBV4-2,TRBJ1-3,NA,15,CASSPDRGVGNTIYF,TGTGCCAGCAGCCCAGACAGGGGGGTCGGAAACACCATATATTTT
NA,TRBV10-1,TRBJ2-7,NA,13,CASSRQFTYEQYF,TGCGCCAGCAGTAGACAGTTTACCTACGAGCAGTACTTC
TRBD1,TRBV9,TRBJ2-1,NA,14,CASSPDRSADEQFF,TGTGCCAGCAGCCCGGACAGGTCGGCCGATGAGCAGTTCTTC
TRBD1,TRBV6-1,TRBJ2-1,once,15,CASSEAGTGNNEQFF,TGTGCCAGCAGTGAAGCAGGGACAGGGAACAATGAGCAGTTCTTC
NA,TRBV18,TRBJ1-5,NA,14,CASSPQEVNQPQHF,TGTGCCAGCTCACCCCAGGAGGTCAATCAGCCCCAGCATTTT
NA,TRBV18,TRBJ1-3,NA,16,CASSLTQVGSGNTIYF,TGTGCCAGCTCATTAACGCAGGTGGGCTCTGGAAACACCATATATTTT
TRBD1,TRBV19,TRBJ1-2,NA,15,CASRETGGSDYGYTF,TGTGCCAGTAGAGAGACAGGGGGCAGTGACTATGGCTACACCTTC
TRBD1,TRBV2,TRBJ1-5,NA,15,CASSELGQGYQPQHF,TGTGCCAGCAGTGAATTGGGACAGGGGTACCAGCCCCAGCATTTT
NA,TRBV3-1/TRBV3-2,TRBJ1-5,NA,14,CASSQGTGNQPQHF,TGTGCCAGCAGCCAAGGGACAGGCAATCAGCCCCAGCATTTT
NA,TRBV28,TRBJ1-2,NA,15,CASSLLRQPDYGYTF,TGTGCCAGCAGTTTACTTAGACAGCCCGACTATGGCTACACCTTC
TRBD2,TRBV3-1/TRBV3-2,TRBJ2-1,NA,14,CASSHDESGREQFF,TGTGCCAGCAGCCACGACGAAAGCGGGAGGGAGCAGTTCTTC
NA,TRBV27,TRBJ2-3,NA,15,CASSFGGPGTDTQYF,TGTGCCAGCAGTTTCGGAGGGCCCGGCACAGATACGCAGTATTTT
TRBD1,TRBV19,TRBJ1-2,NA,16,CASSMITGQGIYGYTF,TGTGCCAGTAGTATGATCACGGGACAGGGGATCTATGGCTACACCTTC
NA,TRBV6-6,TRBJ1-2,NA,13,CASSYVREVGYTF,TGTGCCAGCAGTTACGTGAGGGAAGTTGGCTACACCTTC
TRBD1,TRBV7-9,TRBJ1-1,NA,15,CASSLGGQRRTEAFF,TGTGCCAGCAGCTTAGGGGGACAGCGGCGCACTGAAGCTTTCTTT
NA,TRBV18,TRBJ1-2,NA,16,CASSPPVVRSDYGYTF,TGTGCCAGCTCACCACCTGTGGTCAGGTCGGACTATGGCTACACCTTC
TRBD1,TRBV7-9,TRBJ2-1,once,12,CASSTTGDEQFF,TGTGCCAGCAGCACCACAGGGGATGAGCAGTTCTTC
NA,TRBV20-1,TRBJ2-3,NA,14,CSASGGTSTDTQYF,TGCAGTGCTAGTGGCGGGACTAGCACAGATACGCAGTATTTT
NA,TRBV6-5,TRBJ1-1,NA,13,CASSTGQVTEAFF,TGTGCCAGCAGTACAGGACAAGTCACTGAAGCTTTCTTT
TRBD1,TRBV6-1,TRBJ1-3,NA,14,CASSERTGADTIYF,TGTGCCAGCAGTGAACGGACAGGGGCAGACACCATATATTTT
NA,TRBV4-2,TRBJ1-5,NA,17,CASSQGAGVVGNQPQHF,TGTGCCAGCAGCCAAGGGGCAGGGGTAGTAGGCAATCAGCCCCAGCATTTT
TRBD1,TRBV19,TRBJ2-5,NA,15,CASSIGQGVGETQYF,TGTGCCAGTAGTATAGGTCAGGGGGTAGGGGAGACCCAGTACTTC
TRBD2,TRBV29-1,TRBJ2-3,NA,13,CSVGLAGASTQYF,TGCAGCGTTGGACTAGCGGGAGCGAGTACGCAGTATTTT
TRBD1,TRBV3-1/TRBV3-2,TRBJ1-4,NA,16,CASSLANRGANEKLFF,TGTGCCAGCAGCCTAGCAAACAGGGGTGCTAATGAAAAACTGTTTTTT
NA,TRBV6-5,TRBJ1-1,NA,14,CASTLRGFGTEAFF,TGTGCCAGCACATTGCGGGGGTTTGGCACTGAAGCTTTCTTT
NA,TRBV29-1,TRBJ1-2,NA,13,CSVDRSGEGGYTF,TGCAGCGTTGATCGGTCAGGGGAGGGTGGCTACACCTTC
TRBD1,TRBV5-1,TRBJ2-7,NA,16,CASSSKAAGGRYEQYF,TGCGCCAGCAGCTCGAAAGCGGCAGGGGGCAGGTACGAGCAGTACTTC
NA,TRBV7-9,TRBJ2-5,once,14,CASSLPGQQGTQYF,TGTGCCAGCAGCCTACCAGGACAGCAGGGGACCCAGTACTTC